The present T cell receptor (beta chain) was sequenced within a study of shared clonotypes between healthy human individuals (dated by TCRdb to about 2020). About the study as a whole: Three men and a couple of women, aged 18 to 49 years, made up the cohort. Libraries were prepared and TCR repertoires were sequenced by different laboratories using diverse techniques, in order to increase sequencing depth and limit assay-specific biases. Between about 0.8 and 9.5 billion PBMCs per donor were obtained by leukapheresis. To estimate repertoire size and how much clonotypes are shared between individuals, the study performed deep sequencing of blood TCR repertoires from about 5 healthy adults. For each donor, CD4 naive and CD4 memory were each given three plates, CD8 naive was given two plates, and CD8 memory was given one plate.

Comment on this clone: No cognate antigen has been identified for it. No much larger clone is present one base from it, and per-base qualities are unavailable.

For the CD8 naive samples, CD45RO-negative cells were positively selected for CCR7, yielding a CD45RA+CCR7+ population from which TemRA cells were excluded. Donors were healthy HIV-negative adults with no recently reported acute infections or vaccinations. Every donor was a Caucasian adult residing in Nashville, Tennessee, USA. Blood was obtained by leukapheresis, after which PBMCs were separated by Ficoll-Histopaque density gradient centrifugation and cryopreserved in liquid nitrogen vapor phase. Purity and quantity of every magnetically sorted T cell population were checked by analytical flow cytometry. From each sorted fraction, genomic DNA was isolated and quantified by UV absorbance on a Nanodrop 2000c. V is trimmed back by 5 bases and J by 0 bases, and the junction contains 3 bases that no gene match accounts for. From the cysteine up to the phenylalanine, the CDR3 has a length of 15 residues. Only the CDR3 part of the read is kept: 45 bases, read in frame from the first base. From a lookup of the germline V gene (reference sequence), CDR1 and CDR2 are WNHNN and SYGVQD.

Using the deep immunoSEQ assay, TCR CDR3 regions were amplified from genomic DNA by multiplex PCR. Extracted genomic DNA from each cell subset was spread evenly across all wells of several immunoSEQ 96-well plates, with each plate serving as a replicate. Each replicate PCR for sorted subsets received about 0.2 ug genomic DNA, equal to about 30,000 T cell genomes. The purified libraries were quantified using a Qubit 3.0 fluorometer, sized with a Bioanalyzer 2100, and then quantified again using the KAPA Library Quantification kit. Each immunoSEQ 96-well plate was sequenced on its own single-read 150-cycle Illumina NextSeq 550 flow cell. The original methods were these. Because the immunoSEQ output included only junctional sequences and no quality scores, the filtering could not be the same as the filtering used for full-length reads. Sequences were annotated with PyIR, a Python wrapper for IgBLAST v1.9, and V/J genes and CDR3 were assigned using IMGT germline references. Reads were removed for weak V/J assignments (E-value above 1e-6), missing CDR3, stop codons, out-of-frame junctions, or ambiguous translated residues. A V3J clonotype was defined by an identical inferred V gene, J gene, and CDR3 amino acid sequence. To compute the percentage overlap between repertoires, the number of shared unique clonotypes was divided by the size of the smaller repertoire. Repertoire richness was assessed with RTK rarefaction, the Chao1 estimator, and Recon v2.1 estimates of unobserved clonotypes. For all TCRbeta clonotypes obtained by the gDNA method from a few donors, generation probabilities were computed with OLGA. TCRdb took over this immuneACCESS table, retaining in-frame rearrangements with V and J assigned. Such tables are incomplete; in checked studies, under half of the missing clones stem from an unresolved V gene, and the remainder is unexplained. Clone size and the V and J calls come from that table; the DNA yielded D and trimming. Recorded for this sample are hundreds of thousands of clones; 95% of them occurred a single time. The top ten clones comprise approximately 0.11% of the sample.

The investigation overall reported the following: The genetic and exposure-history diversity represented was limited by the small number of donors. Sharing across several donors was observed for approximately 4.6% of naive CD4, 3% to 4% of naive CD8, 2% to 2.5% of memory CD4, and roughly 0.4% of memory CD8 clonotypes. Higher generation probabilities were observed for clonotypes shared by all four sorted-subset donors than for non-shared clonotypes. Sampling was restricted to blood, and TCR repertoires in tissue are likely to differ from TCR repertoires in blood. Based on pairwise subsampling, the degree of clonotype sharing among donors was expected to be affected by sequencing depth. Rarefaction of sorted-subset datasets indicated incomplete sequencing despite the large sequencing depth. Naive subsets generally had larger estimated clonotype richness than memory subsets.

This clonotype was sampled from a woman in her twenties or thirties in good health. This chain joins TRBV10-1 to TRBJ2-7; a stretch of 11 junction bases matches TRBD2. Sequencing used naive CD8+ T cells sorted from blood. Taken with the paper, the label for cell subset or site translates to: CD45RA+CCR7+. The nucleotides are TGCGCCAGCAGTACGACTAGCGGGACCTCCTACGAGCAGTACTTC. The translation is CASSTTSGTSYEQYF.